This section outlines one T cell receptor beta chain sequence together with its context. Its cognate antigen is unknown. CDR1 and CDR2 (germline): SGHVS, FQNEAQ. The CDR3 extends over 16 amino acids. V lost 1 base and J 0 bases, leaving 12 bases between the germline ends. This record belongs to a study of OX40 agonist ivuxolimab in advanced cancers. Measured with immunoSEQ multiplex PCR; TCRdb has only the in-frame clones, and not every one. This sample has about 150,000 clones, with 90% to 95% found just once. Study outcomes and limitations: Doses of 0.1 to 3.0 mg/kg were accompanied by clonal expansion of CD4+ and CD8+ blood T cells by week 6. In the expanded peripheral T cells, antigen specificity was never determined. Among T cells, CD8+ cells averaged more expanded clones than CD4+ cells. Normalized T-cell clonal expansion was also low in a subset of nonresponders.

This TCR was recovered from an adult with an advanced solid tumor such as melanoma, head and neck, liver or kidney cancer. The sample in question was CD4+ or CD8+ T cells sorted from blood, obtained in a trial of the OX40 agonist ivuxolimab. V and J are TRBV7-8 and TRBJ1-2; weak D call: TRBD1 (5 bases). The CDR3 DNA reads as TGTGCCAGCAGCTTAGATGCCGGGGCAGCTAACTATGGCTACACCTTC. The encoded protein is CASSLDAGAANYGYTF.